The 27 T cell receptor beta chains presented below share a single source sample, sequenced in a study of T-cell reconstitution after alpha-beta-depleted transplantation in children (dated by TCRdb to 2016 to 2017). Read against the paper, the sample's treatment or condition label means: allogeneic hematopoietic cell transplantation with graft depleted of TCRalphabeta T cells and CD19 B cells. Receptors were amplified or captured by PCR. Instrument used: Illumina HiSeq 2500. TCR libraries were prepared with molecular barcoding, using unique molecular identifiers to normalize TCRbeta repertoire quantification. TCRdb took the public reads, trimmed them with fastp at Q25, ran MiXCR for clone calling and kept in-frame beta chains. A single entry per CDR3 protein holds the most common genes and DNA from its merged rows. Across this sample there are around 250,000 distinct CDR3 sequences, with under 9.5% seen only once. The biggest ten clones account for 6.3% of the sample.

The specimen was PBMCs, mostly from graft donor cells, collected 180 days after TCRalphabeta/CD19-depleted stem cell transplant. These receptors were collected from a male patient between 10 and 17 years old who had a stem cell transplant for acute lymphoblastic leukemia, so the T cells may come from the graft donor.

The table lists this clonotype with many counts. CDR3 sequence reads: CASSLYSGGPRETQYF. The CDR3 DNA sequence: TGTGCCAGCAGTTTATATAGCGGGGGGCCTAGAGAGACCCAGTACTTC. The rearrangement joins TRBV27 to TRBJ2-5; 10 bases are shared with TRBD2. Unmatched junction bases numbered 6, after V lost 1 base and J lost 4 bases. Germline CDR1 MNHEY, CDR2 SMNVEV (reference sequence). This CDR3 has 16 amino acids.

The J gene is TRBJ2-7, the V gene TRBV19; TRBD1 aligns across 8 bases. Trimming cost V 5 bases and J 3 bases; bases outside gene matches: 6. CDR3 length: 14 amino acids. Per germline, CDR1 LNHDA and CDR2 SQIVND (reference sequence). The CDR3 here is CASSRTGGIYEQYF. In nucleotides, the CDR3 is TGTGCCAGTAGTCGCACAGGGGGTATCTACGAGCAGTACTTC.

This clonotype was counted ten times or more. The chain carries TRBV7-6 and TRBJ2-6; D gene ambiguous. The CDR3 runs to 19 residues. Germline V CDR1 and CDR2: SGHVS, FNYEAQ. The ends were cut back, 5 bases at V and 1 base at J, with 21 bases in the middle. The CDR3 bases are TGTGCCAGCAGCCCGCGACACCGGAGCGCGGAATCTGGGGCCAACGTCCTGACTTTC. It is translated as CASSPRHRSAESGANVLTF.

This clonotype was observed many times. The rearrangement joins TRBV12-3 or TRBV12-4 to TRBJ2-7, with a weak D call TRBD1 (5 bases). Trimming pared 6 bases from V and 3 bases from J, leaving 15 bases between. This CDR3 is built from 14 residues. The CDR3: CASSPIGQGYEQYF. Written as DNA, the CDR3 is TGTGCCAGCAGCCCCATTGGGCAGGGCTACGAGCAGTACTTC.

This clonotype was found many times. This chain joins TRBV18 and TRBJ2-7; 14 bases map to TRBD2. The CDR3 is made up of 18 amino acids. V trimming: 3 bases; J trimming: 6 bases; junction bases outside the gene matches: 13. Germline CDR1 KGHSH, CDR2 LQKENI. The CDR3 DNA reads TGTGCCAGCTCACCGACCCCGGGACTAGCGGGAGCCATATCCGAGCAGTACTTC. Protein: CASSPTPGLAGAISEQYF.

The sample holds many counts of this clonotype. This chain links TRBV2 with TRBJ1-5; TRBD1 might be the D (6 bases). Germline assignment: CDR1 SNHLY and CDR2 FYNNEI. V shed 1 base and J shed 2 bases, with 6 bases lying between them. The CDR3 is 14 amino acids. CDR3 nucleotides: TGTGCCAGCAGTGAAGACAGGGGCAATCAGCCCCAGCATTTT. This encodes CASSEDRGNQPQHF.

The sample holds many counts of this clonotype. This rearrangement joins TRBV2 to TRBJ2-2; D remains unclear. There are 14 residues in the CDR3. V lost 7 bases and J 2 bases, leaving 11 bases between the germline ends. Germline lookup yields CDR1 SNHLY and CDR2 FYNNEI. In DNA, the CDR3 is TGTGCCAGCAACCGGGTAACAAACACCGGGGAGCTGTTTTTT. It encodes CASNRVTNTGELFF.

This clonotype was counted many times. The V and J genes are TRBV6-2 or TRBV6-3 and TRBJ2-1; D may be TRBD1 (5 bases). The CDR3 consists of 16 residues. CDR1 MNHEY and CDR2 SVGEGT come from the germline V gene. Trimming removed 2 bases from V and 3 bases from J, with 14 bases in between. The CDR3 here is CASSYSKGRNYNEQFF. Here the CDR3 DNA reads TGTGCCAGCAGTTACAGTAAGGGGCGGAACTACAATGAGCAGTTCTTC.

A single count supports this clonotype. This clone may be a read error of a much larger clone one base away. The chain links TRBV27 to TRBJ2-3, with 8 bases matching TRBD1. Trimming removed 3 bases from V and 4 bases from J; junction bases left unmatched: 6. From germline, CDR1 is MNHEY and CDR2 SMNVEV (reference sequence). The CDR3 is 15 amino acids. The CDR3 DNA sequence: TGTGCCAGCAGTTTCAGTGACAGGGGAGCAGATACGCAGTATTTT. Its protein product is CASSFSDRGADTQYF.

There are a few counts of this clonotype. CDR3 amino acids: CASSFRTAYNYGYTF. Written as DNA, the CDR3 is TGTGCCAGCAGCTTCCGGACAGCCTATAACTATGGCTACACCTTC. The rearrangement links TRBV7-2 to TRBJ1-2, with TRBD1 as a possible D gene (6 bases). This CDR3 contains 15 residues. Germline V CDR1 and CDR2: SGHTA, FQGNSA. V was shortened by 3 bases and J by 1 base, with 12 bases between the two germline ends.

Comment on this clonotype: Possible read error: a much larger clone is one base away. The genes are TRBV7-9 and TRBJ2-7; D unresolved. The CDR3 covers 12 residues. V was shortened by 5 bases and J by 4 bases, with 9 bases between the two germline ends. The germline gives CDR1 SEHNR, CDR2 FQNEAQ (reference sequence). The CDR3, as DNA: TGTGCCAGCAGCGCCAGACGGTACGAGCAGTACTTC. Translated: CASSARRYEQYF.

This clonotype appeared many times. The chain uses TRBV5-5 and TRBJ1-5, with unresolved D. Germline V gene lookup returns CDR1 SGHKS and CDR2 YYEKEE (reference sequence). V was shortened by 0 bases and J by 3 bases, with 13 bases between the two germline ends. The CDR3 is made up of 16 amino acids. In nucleotides, the CDR3 is TGTGCCAGCAGCTTGGTCATCGAGGACCCCAATCAGCCCCAGCATTTT. Its protein is CASSLVIEDPNQPQHF.

The table lists this clonotype with many counts. The chain links TRBV5-1 to TRBJ1-4, with unresolved D. The ends were cut back, 2 bases at V and 10 bases at J, with 18 bases in the middle. Germline V gives CDR1 SGHRS, CDR2 YFSETQ. CDR3 size: 15 residues. In DNA form, the CDR3 reads TGCGCCAGCAGCTTAGAGGGAAACTGGGATGGAAAACTGTTTTTT. It encodes CASSLEGNWDGKLFF.

This clonotype was seen at least ten times. The CDR3 coding sequence is TGTGCCAGTACTTTTAGGGGTGGGAGCAATCAGCCCCAGCATTTT. Protein: CASTFRGGSNQPQHF. This chain joins TRBV19 and TRBJ1-5; TRBD1 might be the D (5 bases). The CDR3 loop spans 15 amino acids. CDR1 is LNHDA and CDR2 is SQIVND in the germline V gene (reference sequence). The V end lost 7 bases, the J end lost 1 base, and 14 bases lay between the germline ends. Filled out from reference TRBV19 and TRBJ1-5, the complete variable domain reads DGGITQSPKYLFRKEGQNVTLSCEQNLNHDAMYWYRQDPGQGLRLIYYSQIVNDFQKGDIAEGYSVSREKKESFPLTVTSAQKNPTAFYLCASTFRGGSNQPQHFGDGTRLSIL.

This clonotype was observed at least ten times. The chain recombines TRBV27 with TRBJ2-7, with D perhaps matching TRBD1 or TRBD2 (5 bases each). The CDR3 spans 10 residues. Germline CDR1 and CDR2: MNHEY and SMNVEV (reference sequence). With 10 bases removed from V and 13 bases from J, the gap between germline ends came to 17 bases. Here the CDR3 DNA reads TGTGCCACCTCCCCCGAGGGGATCTACTTC. Protein: CATSPEGIYF.

Many counts were recorded for this clonotype. This chain links TRBV18 with TRBJ1-5; D is undetermined. V was cut by 2 bases and J by 7 bases, with 9 bases left in between. Germline CDR1 and CDR2: KGHSH and LQKENI. The CDR3 runs 13 residues. CDR3 DNA sequence: TGTGCCAGCTCACCAGGGGTAACGCAGCCCCAGCATTTT. Its translation is CASSPGVTQPQHF.

This clonotype was counted ten times or more. J is TRBJ2-2 and V is TRBV7-9; D is uncertain. V was clipped by 6 bases and J by 6 bases, with 8 bases between them. Germline V gene sequence: CDR1 SEHNR, CDR2 FQNEAQ (reference sequence). The CDR3 is 12 amino acids. The CDR3 reads CASRLRPGELFF. The CDR3 DNA reads as TGTGCCAGCAGGCTGAGACCCGGGGAGCTGTTTTTT.

The sample holds many counts of this clonotype. V usage is TRBV27 and J usage is TRBJ2-1, with D perhaps matching TRBD2 (5 bases). Looked up from germline, CDR1 is MNHEY and CDR2 is SMNVEV (reference sequence). V lost 8 bases and J lost 3, with 14 bases in between. The CDR3 totals 14 residues. DNA of the CDR3: TGTGCCAGCCGCGAGGGCGGTGTCTACAATGAGCAGTTCTTC. This encodes CASREGGVYNEQFF.

The table lists this clonotype with many counts. The V and J genes are TRBV12-3 or TRBV12-4 and TRBJ2-7; 11 bases are shared with TRBD1. The CDR3 contains 14 residues. The junction had 7 bases not matched to a gene; V was cut back by 6 bases and J by 6 bases. The CDR3 nucleotides read TGTGCCAGCAGGCCCACCGGGACAGGGGGCGAGCAGTACTTC. Amino acid sequence: CASRPTGTGGEQYF.

This clonotype has ten or more counts. J is TRBJ1-1 and V is TRBV27; no firm D call. The CDR3 sequence is 12 residues long. V was pared by 6 bases and J by 2 bases, with 7 bases between. CDR1 is MNHEY, CDR2 SMNVEV, per germline (reference sequence). The CDR3 loop reads CASRRLNTEAFF. CDR3 nucleotides: TGTGCCAGCAGGCGTTTAAACACTGAAGCTTTCTTT.

Ten or more counts support this clonotype. This chain joins TRBV7-8 and TRBJ2-6; D might be TRBD1 or TRBD2, each matching 6 bases. The CDR3 is 19 amino acids. Germline V CDR1 and CDR2: SGHVS, FQNEAQ. With 5 bases removed from V and 2 bases from J, the gap between germline ends came to 22 bases. The CDR3 nucleotides read TGTGCCAGCAGCGTGGGGGTCTGGGGGGCGCGGACTGGGGCCAACGTCCTGACTTTC. Encoded protein: CASSVGVWGARTGANVLTF.

Ten or more counts support this clonotype. The chain employs TRBV6-6 and TRBJ2-5; the D gene is possibly TRBD1 (6 bases). The germline V gene has CDR1 MNHNY and CDR2 SVGAGI (reference sequence). V lost 1 base to trimming and J lost 5 bases, with 8 bases between them. CDR3 length: 13 amino acids. The CDR3 sequence is CASSYFQGETQYF. The CDR3 DNA is TGTGCCAGCAGTTACTTTCAGGGGGAGACCCAGTACTTC.

This clonotype was seen ten or more times. The V and J genes are TRBV5-1 and TRBJ1-1; D is ambiguous. CDR1 SGHRS and CDR2 YFSETQ come from the germline V gene. This CDR3 has 14 amino acids. V was shortened by 0 bases and J by 1 base, with 7 bases between the two germline ends. CDR3 residues: CASSLVGKNTEAFF. CDR3 DNA: TGCGCCAGCAGCTTGGTGGGGAAGAACACTGAAGCTTTCTTT.

In this sample, this clonotype turned up many times. This chain links TRBV28 with TRBJ1-6; D may be TRBD1 (6 bases). Germline CDR1 and CDR2: MDHEN and SYDVKM. Trimming pared 2 bases from V and 9 bases from J, leaving 17 bases between. This CDR3 region has 16 residues. CDR3 sequence: CASSLLPRQVISPLHF. CDR3 nucleotide sequence: TGTGCCAGCAGTTTACTCCCGCGACAGGTTATTTCACCCCTCCACTTT.

This clonotype was recorded at least ten times. The chain uses TRBV18 and TRBJ2-2; 9 positions match TRBD1. This CDR3 is 18 amino acids long. Germline values: CDR1 KGHSH, CDR2 LQKENI. The V gene end was trimmed by 0 bases and the J gene end by 4 bases; junction bases not matched to a gene: 9. The CDR3 sequence is CASSPPTHGTGFTGELFF. Here the CDR3 DNA reads TGTGCCAGCTCACCACCTACTCATGGGACAGGGTTCACCGGGGAGCTGTTTTTT.

This clonotype was found many times. The chain carries TRBV12-3 or TRBV12-4 and TRBJ2-5, with 12 bases aligning to TRBD2. This CDR3 is built from 16 residues. V shed 0 bases, J shed 4 bases, and the junction held 3 bases outside the gene matches. The CDR3 region is CASSLALAGGRETQYF. Here the CDR3 DNA reads TGTGCCAGCAGTTTAGCCCTAGCGGGGGGGCGAGAGACCCAGTACTTC.

This clonotype was detected many times. J is TRBJ1-1 and V is TRBV7-2; D is ambiguous. Trimming took 2 bases from V and 2 from J, leaving 6 bases between them. The CDR3 totals 13 residues. Germline-derived CDR1 and CDR2 are SGHTA and FQGNSA. The CDR3 DNA sequence: TGTGCCAGCAGCTTAAGGCTAAACACTGAAGCTTTCTTT. It yields the protein CASSLRLNTEAFF. Combining the CDR3 with reference TRBV7-2 and TRBJ1-1 gives the whole variable domain GAGVSQSPSNKVTEKGKDVELRCDPISGHTALYWYRQSLGQGLEFLIYFQGNSAPDKSGLPSDRFSAERTGGSVSTLTIQRTQQEDSAVYLCASSLRLNTEAFFGQGTRLTVV.